This T cell receptor beta chain was retrieved from a study of long-term antiretroviral therapy in people with HIV. Version v3.0 of the immunoSEQ assay was performed at survey level. Measured with immunoSEQ multiplex PCR; TCRdb has only the in-frame clones, and not every one. Of roughly 20,000 clones detected, 85% appear once; the ten largest clones hold roughly 3.8%. CDR1 is SGHRS, CDR2 YFSETQ, per germline. This CDR3 spans 14 amino acids. The V and J ends lost 4 bases and 4 bases respectively, with 14 bases between them. The input for sequencing was unsorted PBMCs, taken roughly 4 years after starting antiretroviral therapy. The receptor was isolated from a man aged 18 to 29 with HIV. The chain carries TRBV5-1 and TRBJ2-5, with TRBD1 as a possible D gene (5 bases). This chain's CDR3 is CASSVVQGGETQYF. The CDR3 DNA follows: TGCGCCAGCAGCGTAGTGCAGGGTGGAGAGACCCAGTACTTC.